Presented here are 7 T cell receptor beta chains from one specimen sequenced in a study of Ad26.COV2.S vaccination and SARS-CoV-2 variants. Produced via immunoSEQ multiplex PCR; TCRdb's table is partial and in-frame only. The sample lists hundreds of thousands of clones, about 85% occurring once. Treatment reported: approximately 18 received Ad26.COV2.S at low or high dose, single or two shots; 5 received placebo; per-sample allocation not given. Sampling was done on day 63 after the first vaccine or placebo injection. This specimen consisted of peripheral blood, obtained in a trial of Ad26.COV2.S vaccine versus placebo. Receptor source: a person aged 18-65 years who received the Ad26.COV2.S COVID-19 vaccine or a placebo.

The V call is TRBV30, the J call TRBJ1-3; D is uncertain. Germline CDR1 reads GTSNPN; CDR2 reads SVGIG (reference sequence). Trimming left V 2 bases short and J 1 base short, with 3 bases between. The CDR3 consists of 12 residues. For the CDR3, the DNA is TGTGCCTGGAGTATGTCTGGAAACACCATATATTTT. Amino acid sequence: CAWSMSGNTIYF.

The gene calls are TRBV9 and TRBJ2-2, with TRBD2 matching over 7 bases. Trimming removed 5 bases from V and 3 bases from J; junction bases left unmatched: 10. This CDR3 has 16 residues. Germline V gene sequence: CDR1 SGDLS, CDR2 YYNGEE. DNA of the CDR3: TGTGCCAGCAGGGATGGGACCGCGGGGGACACCGGGGAGCTGTTTTTT. Its protein product is CASRDGTAGDTGELFF.

The DNA of the CDR3 is TGTGCCAGCAGCCCAGAGGCGGGAGGGCCTGGTGAGCAGTTCTTC. Translating gives CASSPEAGGPGEQFF. The chain uses TRBV7-6 and TRBJ2-1; 9 positions match TRBD2. CDR3 length: 15 residues. The V gene end was trimmed by 5 bases and the J gene end by 9 bases; junction bases not matched to a gene: 11. Per the germline V gene, CDR1 is SGHVS and CDR2 is FNYEAQ.

The gene calls are TRBV27 and TRBJ1-6; D not certain. The germline gives CDR1 MNHEY, CDR2 SMNVEV (reference sequence). CDR3 length: 12 residues. V was clipped by 5 bases and J by 10 bases, with 9 bases between them. The CDR3 DNA sequence: TGTGCCAGCAGTCTAGGAAACTCACCCCTCCACTTT. This translates into CASSLGNSPLHF.

The chain couples TRBV5-8 to TRBJ1-1; TRBD1 might be the D (5 bases). V was shortened by 5 bases and J by 0 bases, with 8 bases between the two germline ends. The CDR3 has 13 residues. The germline V gene has CDR1 SGHTS and CDR2 YDEGEE. Written as DNA, the CDR3 is TGTGCCAGCAGGGGGACTTTGAACACTGAAGCTTTCTTT. Amino acid sequence: CASRGTLNTEAFF.

This chain joins TRBV9 and TRBJ1-2, with 7 bases identical to TRBD1. The CDR3 runs 16 residues. From germline, CDR1 is SGDLS and CDR2 YYNGEE. V shed 2 bases and J 6 bases; nucleotides not matched to a gene: 13. The CDR3 DNA reads TGTGCCAGCAGCGTTGGGACAGCCCTCCTTAGTGATGGCTACACCTTC. Translating gives CASSVGTALLSDGYTF.

The rearrangement links TRBV3-1 (or the pseudogene TRBV3-2) to TRBJ2-5; weak D call: TRBD2 (5 bases). Trimming removed 4 bases at V and 5 bases at J, with 8 bases between. The CDR3 has 12 residues. The V gene's germline CDR1 is LGHDT and CDR2 YNNKEL (reference sequence). The CDR3 here is CASSLIAETQYF. CDR3 DNA sequence: TGTGCCAGCAGCCTGATAGCGGAGACCCAGTACTTC.